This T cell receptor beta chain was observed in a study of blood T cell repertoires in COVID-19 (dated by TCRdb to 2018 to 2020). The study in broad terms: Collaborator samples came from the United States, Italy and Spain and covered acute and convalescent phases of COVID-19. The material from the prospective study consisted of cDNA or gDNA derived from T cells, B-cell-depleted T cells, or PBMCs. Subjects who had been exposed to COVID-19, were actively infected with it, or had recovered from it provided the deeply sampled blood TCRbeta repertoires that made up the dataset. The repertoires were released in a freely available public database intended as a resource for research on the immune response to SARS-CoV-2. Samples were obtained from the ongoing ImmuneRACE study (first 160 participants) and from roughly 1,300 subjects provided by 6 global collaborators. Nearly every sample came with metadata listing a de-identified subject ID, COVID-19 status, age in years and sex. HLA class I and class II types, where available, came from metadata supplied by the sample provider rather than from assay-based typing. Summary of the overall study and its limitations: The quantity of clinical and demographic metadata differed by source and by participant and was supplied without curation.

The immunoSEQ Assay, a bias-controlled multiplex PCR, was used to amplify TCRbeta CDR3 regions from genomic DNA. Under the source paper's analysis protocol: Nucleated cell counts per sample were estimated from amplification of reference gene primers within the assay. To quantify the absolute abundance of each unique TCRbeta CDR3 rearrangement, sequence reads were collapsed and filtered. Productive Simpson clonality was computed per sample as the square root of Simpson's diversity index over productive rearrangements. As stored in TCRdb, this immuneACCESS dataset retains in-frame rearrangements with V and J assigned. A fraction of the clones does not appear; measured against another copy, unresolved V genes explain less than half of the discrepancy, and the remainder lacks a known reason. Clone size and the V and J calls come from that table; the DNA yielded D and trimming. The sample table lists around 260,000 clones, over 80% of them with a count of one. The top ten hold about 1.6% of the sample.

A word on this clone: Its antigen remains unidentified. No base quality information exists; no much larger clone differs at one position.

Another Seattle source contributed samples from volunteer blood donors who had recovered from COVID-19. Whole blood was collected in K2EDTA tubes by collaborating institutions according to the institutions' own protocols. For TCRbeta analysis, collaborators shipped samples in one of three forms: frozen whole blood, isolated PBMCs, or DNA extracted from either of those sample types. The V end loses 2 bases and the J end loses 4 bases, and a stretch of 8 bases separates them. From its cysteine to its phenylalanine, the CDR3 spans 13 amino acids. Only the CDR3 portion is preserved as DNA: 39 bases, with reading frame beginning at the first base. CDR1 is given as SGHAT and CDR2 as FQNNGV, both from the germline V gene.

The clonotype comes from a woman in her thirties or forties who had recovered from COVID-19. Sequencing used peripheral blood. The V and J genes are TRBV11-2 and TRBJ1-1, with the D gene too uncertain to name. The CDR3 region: CASSLSEGTEAFF. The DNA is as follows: TGTGCCAGCAGCTTAAGTGAGGGCACTGAAGCTTTCTTT.